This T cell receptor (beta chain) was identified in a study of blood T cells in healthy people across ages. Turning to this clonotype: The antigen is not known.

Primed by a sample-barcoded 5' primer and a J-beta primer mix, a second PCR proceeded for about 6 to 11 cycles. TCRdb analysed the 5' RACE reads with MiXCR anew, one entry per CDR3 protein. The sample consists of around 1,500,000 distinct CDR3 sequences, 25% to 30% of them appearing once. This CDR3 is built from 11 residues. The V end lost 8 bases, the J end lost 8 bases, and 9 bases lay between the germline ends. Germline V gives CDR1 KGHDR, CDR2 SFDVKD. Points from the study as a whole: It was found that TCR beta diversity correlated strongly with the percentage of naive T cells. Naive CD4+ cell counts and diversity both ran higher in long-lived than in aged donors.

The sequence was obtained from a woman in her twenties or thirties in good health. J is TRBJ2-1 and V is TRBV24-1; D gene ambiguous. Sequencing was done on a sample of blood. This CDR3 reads CATNPEDEQFF. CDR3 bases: TGTGCCACCAACCCCGAGGATGAGCAGTTCTTC.